This TCR beta chain is from a study of T cell changes during pregnancy in multiple sclerosis. The germline V gene encodes CDR1 LNHDA and CDR2 SQIVND (reference sequence). The CDR3 is 13 residues long. Trimming took 5 bases from V and 9 from J, leaving 14 bases between them. The data were produced by immunoSEQ multiplex PCR, yet TCRdb's version contains in-frame clones alone and is incomplete. The table has around 54,000 clones, nearly 95% seen once; the top ten hold around 0.6%. Source: CD4+ T cells from peripheral blood mononuclear cells, taken after pregnancy. The clonotype was recovered from a female donor in good health, enrolled as a control in a pregnancy study. This chain joins TRBV19 and TRBJ2-1; tentative D call: TRBD2 (7 bases). This CDR3 reads CASSVGGPVEQFF. CDR3 in DNA: TGTGCCAGTAGTGTGGGGGGGCCGGTTGAGCAGTTCTTC. The full variable domain, rest sourced from reference TRBV19 and TRBJ2-1, is DGGITQSPKYLFRKEGQNVTLSCEQNLNHDAMYWYRQDPGQGLRLIYYSQIVNDFQKGDIAEGYSVSREKKESFPLTVTSAQKNPTAFYLCASSVGGPVEQFFGPGTRLTVL.